What follows is one T cell receptor beta chain and its context. Its antigen is not identified. The data were obtained in a study of T cell responses to AZD1222 COVID-19 vaccine. About the study: Doses given second, at about 4 or about 12 weeks, were pooled.

The assay was immunoSEQ multiplex PCR, and TCRdb's table has in-frame clones only and misses some. The table records about 120,000 clones, about 90% of them present only once. Whole-study results and caveats: Unmutated regions of variants are reportedly targeted by nearly half of spike-specific TCRs. Dominant CD4 TCR responses targeted spike regions 160-218 and 743-854. Mostly white British, mostly female donors; authors suggested clonal diversity may be underestimated.

From germline, CDR1 is MDHEN and CDR2 SYDVKM. V lost 6 bases to trimming and J lost 6 bases; unmatched junction nucleotides: 15. The CDR3 contains 16 residues. The TCR sequence derives from an adult in good health. The chain recombines TRBV28 with TRBJ1-1, with 8 bases lining up with TRBD1. The source was peripheral blood, collected on day 0 of AZD1222 vaccination. CDR3 protein: CASSFQGRQGYPEAFF. The CDR3 DNA is TGTGCCAGCAGCTTTCAGGGGCGACAGGGGTACCCTGAAGCTTTCTTT. Variable domain in full (rest from reference TRBV28 and TRBJ1-1): DVKVTQSSRYLVKRTGEKVFLECVQDMDHENMFWYRQDPGLGLRLIYFSYDVKMKEKGDIPEGYSVSREKKERFSLILESASTNQTSMYLCASSFQGRQGYPEAFFGQGTRLTVV.